This T cell receptor (beta chain) derives from a study of blood T cell repertoires in COVID-19. Germline CDR1 and CDR2: SGHAT and FQNNGV. This CDR3 spans 15 amino acids. The ends lost 3 bases at V and 7 bases at J; junction bases unmatched: 9. This clone was detected once. Clones were sequenced by immunoSEQ multiplex PCR, and TCRdb holds only the in-frame ones, with some missing. The sample shows a few hundred thousand clones, roughly nine tenths of them seen only once. J is TRBJ2-7 and V is TRBV11-2; TRBD1 matches 10 bases. The sequence was collected from a man aged 18 to 30 with active or convalescent COVID-19. Material: peripheral blood. The CDR3: CASSFGTGARREQYF. In nucleotides, the CDR3 is TGTGCCAGCAGCTTTGGGACAGGGGCCAGGAGGGAGCAGTACTTC.